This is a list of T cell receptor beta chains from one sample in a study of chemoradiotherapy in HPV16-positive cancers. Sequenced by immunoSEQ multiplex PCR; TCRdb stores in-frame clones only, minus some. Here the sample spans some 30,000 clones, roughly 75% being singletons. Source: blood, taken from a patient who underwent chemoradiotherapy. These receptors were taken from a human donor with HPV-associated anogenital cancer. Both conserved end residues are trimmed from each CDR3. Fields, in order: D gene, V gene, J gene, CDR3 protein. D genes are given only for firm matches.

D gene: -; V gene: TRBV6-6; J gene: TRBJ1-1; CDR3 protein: ASSFTGLDTEAF
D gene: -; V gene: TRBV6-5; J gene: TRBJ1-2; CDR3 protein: ATFSSYGYT
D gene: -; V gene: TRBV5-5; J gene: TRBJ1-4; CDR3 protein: ASNLGPNEKLF
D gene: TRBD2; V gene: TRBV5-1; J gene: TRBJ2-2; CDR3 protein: ASSPPGLGGTGELF
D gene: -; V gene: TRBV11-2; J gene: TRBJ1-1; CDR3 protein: ASSFSQNTEAF
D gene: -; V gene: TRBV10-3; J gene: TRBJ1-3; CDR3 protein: ASAGGRQPGNTIY
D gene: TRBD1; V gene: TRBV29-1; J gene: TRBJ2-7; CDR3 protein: SVDGDRGLRGEQY
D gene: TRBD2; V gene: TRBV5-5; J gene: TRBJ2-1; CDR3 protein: ASSLVVAGGYNEQF
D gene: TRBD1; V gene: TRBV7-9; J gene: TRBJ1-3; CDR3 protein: ASSEPGQASISGNTIY
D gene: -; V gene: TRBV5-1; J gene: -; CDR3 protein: ASSLEDLGSYEQY
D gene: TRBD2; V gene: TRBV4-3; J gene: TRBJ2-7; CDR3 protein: ASSRASGEQY
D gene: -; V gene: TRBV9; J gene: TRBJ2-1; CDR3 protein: ASNPGLGDSYNEQF
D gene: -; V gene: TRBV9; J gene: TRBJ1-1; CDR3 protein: ASSVVGESTEAF
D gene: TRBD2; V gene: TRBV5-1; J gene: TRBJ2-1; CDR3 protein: ASSAGGPANEQF
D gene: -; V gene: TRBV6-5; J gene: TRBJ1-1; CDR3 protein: ASSGGGLGTEAF
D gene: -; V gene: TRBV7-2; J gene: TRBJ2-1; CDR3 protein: ASSLVGSSAEQF
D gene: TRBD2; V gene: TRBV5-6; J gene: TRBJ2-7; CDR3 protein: ASSHGTSQGYEQY
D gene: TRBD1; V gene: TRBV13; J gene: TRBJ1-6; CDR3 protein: ASRQTGREGFRNSPLH
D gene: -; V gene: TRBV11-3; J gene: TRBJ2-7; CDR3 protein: ASSPSDGSSYEQY
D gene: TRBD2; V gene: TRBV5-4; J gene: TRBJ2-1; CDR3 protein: ASSSPGGYNEQF
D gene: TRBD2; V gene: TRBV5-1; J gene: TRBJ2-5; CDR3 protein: ASSLRGLAVQETQY
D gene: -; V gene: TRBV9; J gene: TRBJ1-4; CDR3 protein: ASSGTGGGEKLF
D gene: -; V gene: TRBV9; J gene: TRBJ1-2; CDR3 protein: ASSVGSSSDGYT
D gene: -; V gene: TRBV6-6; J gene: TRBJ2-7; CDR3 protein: ASSYTAYEQY
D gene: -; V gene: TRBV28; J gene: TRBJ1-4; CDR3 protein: ASNLGGAREKLF
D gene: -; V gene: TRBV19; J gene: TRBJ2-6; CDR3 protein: ASSIGVAISGANVLT
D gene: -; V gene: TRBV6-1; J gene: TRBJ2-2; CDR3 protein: ASSASTGTGELF
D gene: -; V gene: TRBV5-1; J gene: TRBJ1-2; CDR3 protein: ASSLAEGDYGYT
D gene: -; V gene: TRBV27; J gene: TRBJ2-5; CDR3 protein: ASSLSIGSTEETQY